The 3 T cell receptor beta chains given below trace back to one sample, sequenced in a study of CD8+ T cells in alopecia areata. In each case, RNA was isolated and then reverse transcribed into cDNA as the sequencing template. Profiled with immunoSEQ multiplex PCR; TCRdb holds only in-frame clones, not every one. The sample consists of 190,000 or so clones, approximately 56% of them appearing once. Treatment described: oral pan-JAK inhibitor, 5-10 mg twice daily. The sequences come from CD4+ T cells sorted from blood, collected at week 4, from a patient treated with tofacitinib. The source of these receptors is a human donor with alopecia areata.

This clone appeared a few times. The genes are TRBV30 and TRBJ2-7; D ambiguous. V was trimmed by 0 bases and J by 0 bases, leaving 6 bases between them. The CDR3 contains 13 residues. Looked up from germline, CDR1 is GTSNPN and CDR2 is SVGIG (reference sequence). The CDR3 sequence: CAWSVSFSYEQYF. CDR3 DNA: TGTGCCTGGAGTGTTAGCTTCTCCTACGAGCAGTACTTC.

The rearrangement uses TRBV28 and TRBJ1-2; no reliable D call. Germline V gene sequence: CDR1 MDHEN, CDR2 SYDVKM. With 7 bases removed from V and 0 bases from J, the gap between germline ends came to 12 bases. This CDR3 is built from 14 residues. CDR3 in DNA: TGTGCCAGCATGTCCGCGGGAGCTAACTATGGCTACACCTTC. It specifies CASMSAGANYGYTF.

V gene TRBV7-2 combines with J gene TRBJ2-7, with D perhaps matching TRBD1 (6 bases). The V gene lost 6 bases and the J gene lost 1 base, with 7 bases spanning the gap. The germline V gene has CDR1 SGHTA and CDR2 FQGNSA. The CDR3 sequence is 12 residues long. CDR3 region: CASRGASYEQYF. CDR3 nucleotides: TGTGCCAGCAGGGGGGCTTCCTACGAGCAGTACTTC.